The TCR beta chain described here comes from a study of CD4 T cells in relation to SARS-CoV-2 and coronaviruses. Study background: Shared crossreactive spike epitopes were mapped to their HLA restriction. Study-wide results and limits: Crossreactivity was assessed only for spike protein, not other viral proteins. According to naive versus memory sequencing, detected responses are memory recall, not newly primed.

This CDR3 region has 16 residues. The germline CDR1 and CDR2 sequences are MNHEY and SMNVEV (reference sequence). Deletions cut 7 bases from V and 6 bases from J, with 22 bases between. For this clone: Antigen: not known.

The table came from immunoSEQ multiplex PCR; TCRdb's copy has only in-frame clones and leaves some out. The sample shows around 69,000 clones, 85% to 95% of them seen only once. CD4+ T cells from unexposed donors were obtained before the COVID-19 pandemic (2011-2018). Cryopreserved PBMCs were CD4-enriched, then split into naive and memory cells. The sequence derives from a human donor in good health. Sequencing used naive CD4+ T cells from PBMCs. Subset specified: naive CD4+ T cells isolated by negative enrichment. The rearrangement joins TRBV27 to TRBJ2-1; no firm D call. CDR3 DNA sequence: TGTGCCAGCAACCCTACCACGGACCCTCGATTCAATGAGCAGTTCTTC. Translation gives CASNPTTDPRFNEQFF.